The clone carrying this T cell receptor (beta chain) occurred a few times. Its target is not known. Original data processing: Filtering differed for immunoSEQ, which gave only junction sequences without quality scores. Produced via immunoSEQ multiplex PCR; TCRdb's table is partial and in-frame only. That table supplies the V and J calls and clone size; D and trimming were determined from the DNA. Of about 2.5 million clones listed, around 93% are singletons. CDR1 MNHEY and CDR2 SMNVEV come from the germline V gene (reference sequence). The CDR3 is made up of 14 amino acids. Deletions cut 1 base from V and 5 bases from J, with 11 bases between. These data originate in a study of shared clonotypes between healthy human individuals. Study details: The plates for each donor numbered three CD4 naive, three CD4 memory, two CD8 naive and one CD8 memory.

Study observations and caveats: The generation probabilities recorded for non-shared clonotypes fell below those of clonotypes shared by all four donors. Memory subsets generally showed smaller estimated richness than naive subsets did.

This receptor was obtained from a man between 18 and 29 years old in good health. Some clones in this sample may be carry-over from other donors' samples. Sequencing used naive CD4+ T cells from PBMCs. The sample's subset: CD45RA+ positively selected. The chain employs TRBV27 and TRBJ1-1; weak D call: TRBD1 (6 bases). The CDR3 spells CASSLLRGRTEAFF. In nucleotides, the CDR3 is TGTGCCAGCAGTTTATTGCGGGGGCGTACTGAAGCTTTCTTT.